The 4 T cell receptor beta chains below were found in one sample sequenced in a study of T cells after yellow fever vaccination. MiXCR, applied by TCRdb to the 5' RACE reads, yields one record per CDR3 protein. The repertoire includes about 510,000 distinct CDR3 sequences, 20% to 25% of them detected once, and roughly a sixth sits in the top ten. The sample here was PBMCs, taken roughly 20 days after the first yellow fever vaccination. All receptors come from a man between 18 and 35 years old who received the YFV17D yellow fever vaccine.

This clonotype appeared a few times. The V call is TRBV28, the J call TRBJ2-7; the D is unclear. This CDR3 contains 15 residues. V was shortened by 4 bases and J by 5 bases, with 18 bases between the two germline ends. Germline V CDR1 and CDR2: MDHEN, SYDVKM. DNA of the CDR3: TGTGCCAGCAGTTCCGGAGACGCGCGGCCGAACGAGCAGTACGTC. Its protein is CASSSGDARPNEQYV.

The table lists this clonotype with a count of one. CDR3 sequence (DNA): TGTGCCAGCAGCTTTGGGGCCCCCTACGAGCAGTACTTC. Amino acids: CASSFGAPYEQYF. The chain employs TRBV7-9 and TRBJ2-7; perhaps TRBD1 as D (5 bases). The length of the CDR3 is 13 residues. Per the germline V gene, CDR1 is SEHNR and CDR2 is FQNEAQ (reference sequence). Trimming removed 3 bases at V and 2 bases at J, with 8 bases between.

The genes are TRBV20-1 and TRBJ2-7, with D hard to call. Germline CDR1 DFQATT, CDR2 SNEGSKA (reference sequence). Trimming removed 3 bases at V and 5 bases at J, with 17 bases between. The CDR3 runs to 14 residues. The CDR3 sequence is CSASLTGRLNEQYV. The DNA for the CDR3 is TGCAGTGCTAGTTTGACGGGTCGGCTAAACGAGCAGTACGTC.

J is TRBJ2-1 and V is TRBV29-1, with D perhaps matching TRBD1 (5 bases). This CDR3 region has 13 residues. Germline V gene data show CDR1 as SQVTM and CDR2 as ANQGSEA. Trimming cost V 1 base and J 5 bases, with 9 bases left between them. Here the CDR3 reads CSVEGGTHNEQFF. The CDR3, as DNA: TGCAGCGTTGAAGGGGGCACCCACAATGAGCAGTTCTTC.